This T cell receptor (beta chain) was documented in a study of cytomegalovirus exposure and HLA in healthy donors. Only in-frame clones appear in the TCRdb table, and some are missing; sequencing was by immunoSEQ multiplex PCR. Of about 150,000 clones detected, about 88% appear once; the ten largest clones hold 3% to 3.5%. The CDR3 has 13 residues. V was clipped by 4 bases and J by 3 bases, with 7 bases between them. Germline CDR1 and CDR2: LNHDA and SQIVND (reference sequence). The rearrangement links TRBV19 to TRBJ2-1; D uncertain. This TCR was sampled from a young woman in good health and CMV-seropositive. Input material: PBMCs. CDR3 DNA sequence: TGTGCCAGTAGTAGTTGGAGCTACAATGAGCAGTTCTTC. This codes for CASSSWSYNEQFF.